This TCR beta chain was found in a study of T cell responses to AZD1222 COVID-19 vaccine. General study findings and limits: With two AZD1222 doses given, Spike-specific TCR breadth and depth both rose. The reported proportion of spike-specific TCRs targeting unmutated variant regions was nearly half. Clonal diversity may have been underestimated in mostly white British donors. Mapped onto spike, vaccine-associated CD4 TCRs spanned it and were dominant at 160-218 and 743-854.

Comment on this clone: Its antigen is not known.

The CDR3 totals 11 residues. The J segment lost 15 bases and the V segment lost 4 bases, leaving 6 bases of the junction unmatched. The germline gives CDR1 MNHNY, CDR2 SVGAGI (reference sequence). The repertoire was sequenced with immunoSEQ multiplex PCR; TCRdb's copy has only in-frame clones and lacks some. The sample has 80,000 to 100,000 clones, roughly 91% seen once. The sequence came from an adult in good health. This sample comprised peripheral blood, obtained on day 0 of AZD1222 vaccination. V usage is TRBV6-6 and J usage is TRBJ2-1, with 7 bases fitting TRBD2. This chain's CDR3 is CASSFGRQRFF. The CDR3 DNA follows: TGTGCCAGCAGTTTCGGGAGGCAGCGGTTCTTC.